This is a list of T cell receptor beta chains from one sample in a study of lymphopenia after photon versus proton radiotherapy. The table came from immunoSEQ multiplex PCR; TCRdb's copy has only in-frame clones and leaves some out. The table has 77,000 or so clones, about 86% seen once. The material sequenced was peripheral blood, taken from a patient treated with proton-based radiotherapy. These receptors originate from a man aged 55 to 69 with pancreatic cancer. The CDR3 runs from the conserved cysteine through the conserved F or W. The D gene is left open where the match is weak. A clone size is listed for some rows: how often the clone was seen (once, few, many), or a class if it is expanded.

V gene	J gene	D gene	clone size	CDR3 protein	CDR3 DNA
TRBV15	TRBJ2-3	.	.	CATSRDWRIADTQYF	TGTGCCACCAGCAGAGATTGGAGGATCGCAGATACGCAGTATTTT
TRBV11-3	TRBJ2-3	.	.	CASSSPGADTQYF	TGTGCCAGCAGCTCACCGGGGGCAGATACGCAGTATTTT
TRBV28	TRBJ1-2	.	.	CAIPDGVARYGYTF	TGTGCCATCCCGGACGGGGTCGCCCGTTATGGCTACACCTTC
TRBV19	TRBJ2-1	TRBD2	.	CASSDGRAQFF	TGTGCCAGTAGTGACGGGAGGGCCCAGTTCTTC
TRBV27	TRBJ1-5	TRBD1	.	CASSLSGQGAWPQHF	TGTGCCAGCAGTTTGTCTGGGCAGGGGGCATGGCCCCAGCATTTT
TRBV6-5	TRBJ1-1	TRBD1	.	CASSTGQGNTEAFF	TGTGCCAGCAGTACCGGACAGGGGAACACTGAAGCTTTCTTT
TRBV28	TRBJ2-7	TRBD2	.	CASSLSGGPTYEQYF	TGTGCCAGCAGTTTAAGCGGGGGCCCCACCTACGAGCAGTACTTC
TRBV5-1	TRBJ1-1	TRBD1	.	CASSAGQGTNTEAFF	TGCGCCAGCAGCGCGGGACAGGGTACTAACACTGAAGCTTTCTTT
TRBV27	TRBJ2-7	TRBD1	.	CASSRGTGFYDEQYF	TGTGCCAGCAGCCGTGGGACAGGGTTTTACGACGAGCAGTACTTC
TRBV2	TRBJ1-5	TRBD1	.	CASSFGTGVYQPQHF	TGTGCCAGCAGTTTTGGGACAGGGGTTTACCAGCCCCAGCATTTT
TRBV10-3	TRBJ2-5	TRBD2	.	CAISEEGLAVETQYF	TGTGCCATCAGTGAGGAGGGACTAGCCGTTGAGACCCAGTACTTC
TRBV12-2	TRBJ2-7	.	once	CASSPPEREIYEQYF	TGTGCCAGCAGCCCACCCGAAAGGGAAATCTACGAGCAGTACTTC
TRBV27	TRBJ1-5	.	.	CASSLSAGLSNQPQHF	TGTGCCAGCAGTTTATCGGCAGGGTTAAGCAATCAGCCCCAGCATTTT
TRBV6-5	TRBJ1-1	.	.	CASSYSSTGVNTEAFF	TGTGCCAGCAGTTACTCGAGTACCGGGGTGAACACTGAAGCTTTCTTT
TRBV5-1	TRBJ1-3	.	.	CASSLASRGNTIYF	TGCGCCAGCAGCTTGGCTTCTCGTGGAAACACCATATATTTT
TRBV5-1	TRBJ2-5	.	.	CASSFSGLLETQYF	TGCGCCAGCAGCTTTTCAGGGCTTTTGGAGACCCAGTACTTC
TRBV7-2	TRBJ2-3	.	.	CASSLGGGGTDTQYF	TGTGCCAGCAGCTTGGGCGGCGGGGGCACAGATACGCAGTATTTT
TRBV6-5	TRBJ1-1	TRBD1	once	CASSSGTGWSEAFF	TGTGCCAGCAGCTCCGGGACAGGGTGGTCTGAAGCTTTCTTT
TRBV2	TRBJ2-1	.	.	CASTRYNEQFF	TGTGCCAGCACGCGGTACAATGAGCAGTTCTTC
TRBV28	TRBJ1-4	.	.	CASSRGGASEKLFF	TGTGCCAGCAGCCGGGGTGGAGCCTCGGAAAAACTGTTTTTT
TRBV13	TRBJ1-2	.	.	CASSTNPRTTPGYTF	TGTGCCAGCAGCACCAACCCGAGGACAACCCCCGGCTACACCTTC
TRBV6-1	TRBJ2-3	TRBD2	.	CASSALKLAGVVSDTQYF	TGTGCCAGCAGTGCCCTCAAACTAGCGGGAGTAGTGTCAGATACGCAGTATTTT
TRBV2	TRBJ1-3	.	.	CASSKDSSGNTIYF	TGTGCCAGCAGTAAAGACAGTAGTGGAAACACCATATATTTT
TRBV18	TRBJ1-6	.	few	CASSPGTDNSPLHF	TGTGCCAGCTCACCGGGTACAGACAATTCACCCCTCCACTTT
TRBV10-1	TRBJ2-1	.	.	CASGSGRSIGEQFF	TGCGCCAGCGGATCGGGGAGAAGTATTGGTGAGCAGTTCTTC
TRBV6-6	TRBJ2-1	.	.	CASRVANEQFF	TGTGCCAGCAGGGTAGCCAATGAGCAGTTCTTC
TRBV30	TRBJ2-1	.	few	CAWSRANEQFF	TGTGCCTGGAGCCGGGCAAATGAGCAGTTCTTC
TRBV5-4	TRBJ2-3	.	.	CASSHVRGERTQYF	TGTGCCAGCAGCCACGTAAGGGGGGAAAGGACGCAGTATTTT
TRBV5-6	TRBJ2-7	.	.	CASSLDARTRTGEQYF	TGTGCCAGCAGCTTGGATGCACGTACCAGAACGGGCGAGCAGTACTTC
TRBV19	TRBJ2-1	.	.	CASGRTGLYNEQFF	TGTGCCAGTGGGAGGACAGGTCTATACAATGAGCAGTTCTTC
TRBV27	TRBJ2-1	TRBD1	.	CASSLSGQGALREQFF	TGTGCCAGCAGTCTCTCGGGACAGGGGGCTCTTCGTGAGCAGTTCTTC
TRBV5-6	TRBJ1-1	.	few	CASSPPGWQGSTEAFF	TGTGCCAGCAGCCCCCCGGGATGGCAGGGGAGCACTGAAGCTTTCTTT
TRBV7-2	TRBJ1-2	.	.	CASSEGFGASNYGYTF	TGTGCCAGCAGCGAAGGGTTCGGCGCTTCTAACTATGGCTACACCTTC
TRBV11-3	TRBJ2-5	.	.	CASSQERETQYF	TGTGCCAGCAGCCAGGAACGGGAGACCCAGTACTTC
TRBV18	TRBJ2-3	.	once	CASSSHIADTQYF	TGTGCCAGCTCATCTCACATAGCAGATACGCAGTATTTT
TRBV6-1	TRBJ2-1	TRBD2	few	CASIRLAGVYNEQFF	TGTGCCAGCATAAGACTAGCGGGAGTTTACAATGAGCAGTTCTTC
TRBV2	TRBJ2-3	TRBD2	few	CASSRISGSPRITDTQYF	TGTGCCAGCAGTAGGATTAGCGGGAGTCCCCGAATCACAGATACGCAGTATTTT
TRBV11-2	TRBJ2-7	.	.	CASSLFPPTGEQYF	TGTGCCAGCAGCTTATTCCCTCCCACTGGCGAGCAGTACTTC
TRBV5-6	TRBJ2-1	.	.	CASSLVGSLNEQFF	TGTGCCAGCAGCTTGGTTGGCAGCCTCAATGAGCAGTTCTTC
TRBV7-9	TRBJ2-1	TRBD2	.	CASSRLAGGSNEQFF	TGTGCCAGCAGCCGACTAGCGGGAGGGAGCAATGAGCAGTTCTTC
TRBV28	TRBJ2-1	.	.	CASSGRAGLYNEQFF	TGTGCCAGCAGTGGGCGGGCGGGACTCTACAATGAGCAGTTCTTC
TRBV12-5	TRBJ2-3	TRBD2	.	CASGLGLAGTTDTQYF	TGTGCTAGTGGTCTCGGACTAGCGGGGACTACAGATACGCAGTATTTT
TRBV19	TRBJ2-1	TRBD2	.	CASKMLAGMFGEQFF	TGTGCCAGTAAGATGCTAGCGGGAATGTTTGGTGAGCAGTTCTTC
TRBV18	TRBJ2-5	.	.	CASSPGQQETQYF	TGTGCCAGCTCACCAGGACAGCAAGAGACCCAGTACTTC
TRBV18	TRBJ2-3	.	.	CASPPYAQYF	TGTGCCAGCCCCCCATACGCGCAGTATTTT
TRBV7-2	TRBJ2-3	.	.	CASSPPHSGGQYF	TGTGCCAGCAGCCCACCCCACTCGGGTGGGCAGTATTTT
TRBV4-2	TRBJ2-7	.	.	CASSQEGPRNEQYF	TGTGCCAGCAGCCAAGAAGGGCCTCGGAACGAGCAGTACTTC
TRBV27	TRBJ2-1	TRBD2	.	CASSKGQLAGVRNEQFF	TGTGCCAGCAGTAAGGGCCAACTAGCGGGAGTAAGAAATGAGCAGTTCTTC
TRBV28	TRBJ2-1	TRBD2	.	CASTYGASGDFF	TGTGCCAGCACCTATGGGGCTAGCGGAGATTTCTTC
TRBV11-3	TRBJ2-5	TRBD2	.	CASSIGLAGLETQYF	TGTGCCAGCAGCATCGGACTAGCGGGCCTGGAGACCCAGTACTTC
TRBV4-1	TRBJ2-7	TRBD1	.	CASSQDPPPPTGSYEQYF	TGCGCCAGCAGCCAAGATCCACCCCCGCCGACAGGGAGCTACGAGCAGTACTTC
TRBV7-8	TRBJ1-1	.	.	CASSLVSGSRMNTEAFF	TGTGCCAGCAGCTTAGTGAGTGGCAGTCGCATGAACACTGAAGCTTTCTTT
TRBV20-1	TRBJ1-1	.	.	CSAGQNTEAFF	TGCAGTGCCGGACAGAACACTGAAGCTTTCTTT